This record covers a single TCR beta chain. Other DNA sequences in this specimen translate into the identical CDR3. Naive CD8 cells were CD45RO-negative, positively selected for CCR7, excluding terminally differentiated effector memory CD45RA+ cells. This sample is drawn from a study of shared clonotypes between healthy human individuals. This table comes from immunoSEQ multiplex PCR, and its TCRdb copy is limited to in-frame clones, with some not included. This table has about 2.1 million clones, roughly 95% appearing once. Per the germline V gene, CDR1 is SQVTM and CDR2 is ANQGSEA. CDR3 length equals 14 residues. Trimming stripped 6 bases from V and 1 base from J, with 15 bases between.

The sequence was obtained from a man aged 18-30 years in good health. Some clones in this sample may be carry-over from other donors' samples. The V gene is TRBV29-1, the J gene TRBJ1-2; D may be TRBD1 (6 bases). Sequenced: naive CD8+ T cells from PBMCs. The chain's CDR3 is CSVRMTGNNYGYTF. DNA of the CDR3: TGCAGCGTCCGCATGACAGGAAATAACTATGGCTACACCTTC.